These 19 T cell receptor beta chains originate from one sample sequenced in a study of T cell repertoires in cytomegalovirus infection. MiXCR, applied by TCRdb to the reads, yields one record per CDR3 protein. The sample includes some 920,000 distinct CDR3 sequences, about a third of them seen just once. No antigens are known for them. The sequencing used cultured CD8+ T cells from PBMCs, collected from culture after CMV antigen stimulation. These receptors came from a human donor in good health (CMV status not recorded). Some clones in this sample may be carry-over from other donors' samples.

The chain couples TRBV6-5 to TRBJ2-7, with TRBD1 as a possible D gene (6 bases). Per the germline V gene, CDR1 is MNHEY and CDR2 is SVGAGI. The CDR3 consists of 14 residues. V lost 6 bases and J 3 bases, leaving 15 bases between the germline ends. CDR3 bases: TGTGCCAGCAGACCTCGGGACATATTCTACGAGCAGTACGTC. Encoded protein: CASRPRDIFYEQYV.

The chain combines TRBV19 with TRBJ1-2; the D is unclear. The ends were cut back, 3 bases at V and 6 bases at J, with 11 bases in the middle. The length of the CDR3 is 13 residues. Looked up from germline, CDR1 is LNHDA and CDR2 is SQIVND (reference sequence). The CDR3: CASSMRGFDGYTF. Here the CDR3 DNA reads TGTGCCAGTAGTATGCGTGGATTCGATGGCTACACCTTC.

The rearrangement joins TRBV7-9 to TRBJ1-1, with D maybe TRBD1 (5 bases). The CDR3 totals 14 residues. Trimming removed 11 bases at V and 3 bases at J, with 19 bases between. CDR1 and CDR2 (germline): SEHNR, FQNEAQ (reference sequence). The CDR3 DNA reads TGTGCCTCTACTTTGGGGGGGGTCGACACTGAAGCTTTCTTT. Translating gives CASTLGGVDTEAFF.

The chain employs TRBV27 and TRBJ2-3, with D unclear. V lost 8 bases, J lost 4 bases, and 7 bases lay in between. Germline CDR1 and CDR2: MNHEY and SMNVEV (reference sequence). This CDR3 region has 11 residues. DNA for the CDR3: TGTGCCAGCCTAGGGCCAGATACGCAGTATTTT. As protein: CASLGPDTQYF.

The chain is built from TRBV7-6 and TRBJ2-5; 10 bases agree with TRBD1. The V segment lost 3 bases and the J segment 3 bases; nucleotides outside the gene matches: 7. The CDR3 sequence is 16 residues long. Germline CDR1 reads SGHVS; CDR2 reads FNYEAQ. The CDR3 region has the DNA TGTGCCAGCAGCTTCCGGGACAGGGGCGCGGAAGAGACCCAGTACTTC. This sequence encodes CASSFRDRGAEETQYF.

This clonotype was seen at least ten times. This rearrangement joins TRBV7-6 to TRBJ2-7; 8 nucleotides agree with TRBD1. V shed 3 bases, J shed 3 bases, and the junction held 4 bases outside the gene matches. CDR3 size: 14 residues. Per germline, CDR1 SGHVS and CDR2 FNYEAQ. CDR3 sequence: CASSFRTGSYEQYF. CDR3 coding DNA: TGTGCCAGCAGCTTCCGGACAGGGAGCTACGAGCAGTACTTC.

This clonotype occurred many times. The V and J genes are TRBV11-1 and TRBJ2-3; 7 bases fit TRBD1. Germline V lookup: CDR1 SGHAT, CDR2 FQDESV (reference sequence). J lost 0 bases, V lost 1 base, and 1 base had no gene match. The CDR3 is 15 amino acids. The chain's CDR3 is CASSLEGASTDTQYF. CDR3 coding DNA: TGTGCCAGCAGCTTAGAGGGGGCTAGCACAGATACGCAGTATTTT.

In this sample, this clonotype turned up a few times. This chain links TRBV2 with TRBJ2-2, with no clear D. V shed 2 bases and J shed 4 bases, with 5 bases lying between them. CDR1 is SNHLY, CDR2 FYNNEI, per germline. The CDR3 sequence is 13 residues long. The CDR3 reads CASSEWSTGELFF. CDR3 bases: TGTGCCAGCAGTGAATGGAGCACCGGGGAGCTGTTTTTT.

The chain combines TRBV29-1 with TRBJ1-1, with D possibly being TRBD1 (6 bases). The V gene lost 5 bases and the J gene lost 1 base, with 17 bases spanning the gap. The CDR3 consists of 15 residues. CDR1 and CDR2 from the germline V gene are SQVTM and ANQGSEA. The CDR3 coding sequence is TGCAGCGTTTCCCCCCCACAGGGACCGAACACTGAAGCTTTCTTT. This encodes CSVSPPQGPNTEAFF.

This clonotype was observed a few times. The chain joins TRBV7-2 to TRBJ2-7, with D possibly being TRBD1 (5 bases). CDR3 size: 15 residues. With 0 bases removed from V and 3 bases from J, the gap between germline ends came to 12 bases. Germline V lookup: CDR1 SGHTA, CDR2 FQGNSA. The CDR3 reads CASSLARTTYYEQYF. CDR3 DNA sequence: TGTGCCAGCAGCTTAGCGCGGACAACCTACTACGAGCAGTACTTC.

V usage is TRBV6-1 and J usage is TRBJ1-1; D is possibly TRBD1 (5 bases). Looked up from germline, CDR1 is MNHNS and CDR2 is SASEGT. Trimming stripped 6 bases from V and 5 bases from J, with 16 bases between. The CDR3 consists of 14 residues. CDR3 amino acids: CASRLNPGRTEAFF. The CDR3 DNA sequence: TGTGCCAGCAGACTAAACCCAGGGCGGACTGAAGCTTTCTTT.

The V call is TRBV4-1, the J call TRBJ1-2, with no clear D. V gave up 1 base and J gave up 6 bases, with 9 bases separating them. CDR1 and CDR2 from the germline V gene are MGHRA and YSYEKL. This CDR3 spans 13 amino acids. DNA of the CDR3: TGCGCCAGCAGCCAAGGTGACCCCAATGGCTACACCTTC. Protein: CASSQGDPNGYTF.

There are a few counts of this clonotype. The rearrangement links TRBV27 to TRBJ1-5; D gene unclear. The CDR3 length is 15 residues. V was pared by 3 bases and J by 0 bases, with 9 bases between. Looked up from germline, CDR1 is MNHEY and CDR2 is SMNVEV (reference sequence). In DNA form, the CDR3 reads TGTGCCAGCAGTTTCATTTGGGATAGCAATCAGCCCCAGCATTTT. Protein: CASSFIWDSNQPQHF.

This clonotype was seen repeatedly, ten times or more. This rearrangement joins TRBV19 to TRBJ1-5; D unclear. CDR3 length equals 16 residues. The germline CDR1 and CDR2 sequences are LNHDA and SQIVND (reference sequence). The V end lost 3 bases, the J end lost 2 bases, and 14 bases lay between the germline ends. This CDR3 is CASSISSVMGNQPQHF. The CDR3 DNA reads TGTGCCAGTAGTATTAGTTCCGTGATGGGCAATCAGCCCCAGCATTTT.

The chain combines TRBV11-2 with TRBJ2-1; tentatively, D is TRBD2 (6 bases). The V end was cut by 4 bases, the J end by 0 bases, with 13 bases between. Germline CDR1 reads SGHAT; CDR2 reads FQNNGV. This CDR3 spans 16 amino acids. CDR3 in DNA: TGTGCCAGCAGCTCCCCGGGGCGGGGCTCCTACAATGAGCAGTTCTTC. It is translated as CASSSPGRGSYNEQFF.

V and J are TRBV15 and TRBJ1-1; tentative D call: TRBD1 (5 bases). The germline gives CDR1 LNHNV, CDR2 YYDKDF (reference sequence). The CDR3 contains 13 residues. With 8 bases removed from V and 4 bases from J, the gap between germline ends came to 14 bases. CDR3 coding DNA: TGTGCCACCTTTGACAGTCGGGCCACTGAAGCTTTCTTT. Encoded protein: CATFDSRATEAFF.

This clonotype has a handful of counts. The V call is TRBV19, the J call TRBJ2-1; D is possibly TRBD1 (5 bases). The CDR3 sequence is 15 residues long. Germline CDR1 is LNHDA and CDR2 is SQIVND (reference sequence). V was clipped by 1 base and J by 2 bases, with 9 bases between them. The CDR3 DNA reads TGTGCCAGTAGTATAGTGGGGCCTCCCTACAATGAGCAGTTCTTC. Translated, it gives CASSIVGPPYNEQFF. Variable domain in full (rest from reference TRBV19 and TRBJ2-1): DGGITQSPKYLFRKEGQNVTLSCEQNLNHDAMYWYRQDPGQGLRLIYYSQIVNDFQKGDIAEGYSVSREKKESFPLTVTSAQKNPTAFYLCASSIVGPPYNEQFFGPGTRLTVL.

This clonotype was found many times. The V and J genes are TRBV2 and TRBJ2-1; unclear D gene. CDR1 and CDR2 from the germline V gene are SNHLY and FYNNEI. V lost 4 bases, J lost 3 bases, and 4 bases lay in between. CDR3 length equals 12 residues. CDR3 in amino acids: CASSGFYNEQFF. Here the CDR3 DNA reads TGTGCCAGCAGTGGCTTCTACAATGAGCAGTTCTTC.

This clonotype was found many times. The chain has TRBV2 and TRBJ2-1; 8 bases agree with TRBD1. The V and J ends lost 3 bases and 1 base, in that order; junction bases with no gene match: 5. Germline V lookup: CDR1 SNHLY, CDR2 FYNNEI. CDR3 size: 16 residues. CDR3 in amino acids: CASSDYQGASYNEQFF. CDR3 DNA sequence: TGTGCCAGCAGTGATTATCAGGGGGCATCCTACAATGAGCAGTTCTTC.